What follows are 9 T cell receptor beta chains derived from one specimen sequenced in a study of cytomegalovirus exposure and HLA in healthy donors. PCR primers comprised 60 Vbeta and 13 Jbeta primers. Only in-frame clones appear in the TCRdb table, and some are missing; sequencing was by immunoSEQ multiplex PCR. The sample consists of 200,000 to 250,000 clones, around nine tenths of them appearing once. The sequencing sample was made of PBMCs. The receptors here all came from a young woman in good health and CMV-seronegative.

The rearrangement uses TRBV5-1 and TRBJ2-3, with 8 positions matching TRBD2. Germline CDR1 SGHRS, CDR2 YFSETQ. Trimming took 3 bases from V and 2 from J; bases not matched to a gene: 11. The CDR3 is 17 residues long. CDR3 DNA sequence: TGCGCCAGCAGCTCAGCGGGAGTGAGCCCCTACACAGATACGCAGTATTTT. This gives the protein CASSSAGVSPYTDTQYF.

The chain is built from TRBV5-1 and TRBJ2-5, with a weak D call TRBD2 (6 bases). Germline V gene lookup returns CDR1 SGHRS and CDR2 YFSETQ. The CDR3 spans 14 residues. V shed 0 bases and J shed 1 base, with 7 bases lying between them. CDR3 nucleotide sequence: TGCGCCAGCAGCTTGGGGGACTCCCAAGAGACCCAGTACTTC. Translating it yields CASSLGDSQETQYF.

The chain recombines TRBV6-5 with TRBJ2-7; possible D gene TRBD1, 5 bases. Germline CDR1 is MNHEY and CDR2 is SVGAGI. The CDR3 is made up of 13 amino acids. The V and J ends lost 3 bases and 2 bases respectively, with 8 bases between them. CDR3 region: CASSYGAAYEQYF. The CDR3 DNA sequence: TGTGCCAGCAGTTATGGGGCAGCCTACGAGCAGTACTTC.

This rearrangement joins TRBV4-3 to TRBJ2-3; 9 positions agree with TRBD2. The CDR3 runs 17 residues. The V gene's germline CDR1 is LGHNA and CDR2 YSLEER. Trimming removed 4 bases from V and 6 bases from J; junction bases left unmatched: 14. The CDR3: CASSPLPPIAGVDTQYF. Written as DNA, the CDR3 is TGCGCCAGCAGCCCTCTTCCCCCCATAGCGGGAGTCGATACGCAGTATTTT.

This clone was found a few times. The same CDR3 also results from other DNA sequences found in this sample. This chain connects TRBV9 to TRBJ2-1; no reliable D call. V was pared by 0 bases and J by 3 bases, with 4 bases between. The CDR3 is made up of 13 amino acids. CDR1 is SGDLS, CDR2 YYNGEE, per germline. The CDR3 DNA reads as TGTGCCAGCAGCGTAGCCGGCTACAATGAGCAGTTCTTC. Amino acid sequence: CASSVAGYNEQFF.

This chain connects TRBV7-2 to TRBJ2-2; the D is unclear. The CDR3 has 15 residues. V lost 5 bases and J 7 bases, leaving 17 bases between the germline ends. The germline gives CDR1 SGHTA, CDR2 FQGNSA. DNA for the CDR3: TGTGCCAGCAGCCCCCTGCGATGGGCCGGCGGGGAGCTGTTTTTT. Its translation is CASSPLRWAGGELFF.

V usage is TRBV21-1 and J usage is TRBJ1-2. TRBV21-1 is a documented pseudogene. The CDR3 runs to 17 residues. The CDR3 spells CDSSKRVIGRSNYGYTF. The CDR3 coding sequence is TGTGACAGCAGCAAAAGGGTTATTGGGAGGTCTAACTATGGCTACACCTTC.

The gene calls are TRBV10-3 and TRBJ1-6; no definite D call. The CDR3 has 15 amino acids. The V and J ends lost 6 bases and 0 bases respectively, with 9 bases between them. CDR1 ENHRY and CDR2 SYGVKD come from the germline V gene. DNA for the CDR3: TGTGCCATCAGGACGGGAAGCTCCTATAATTCACCCCTCCACTTT. Its translation: CAIRTGSSYNSPLHF.

The genes are TRBV29-1 and TRBJ2-3; TRBD2 matches at 8 bases. Germline-derived CDR1 and CDR2 are SQVTM and ANQGSEA. J lost 6 bases, V lost 0 bases, and 5 bases had no gene match. There are 14 residues in the CDR3. The CDR3 sequence is CSVEDPGGRDTQYF. CDR3 in DNA: TGCAGCGTTGAAGACCCGGGAGGGCGGGATACGCAGTATTTT.